The T cell receptor beta chain described here comes from a study of blood T cell repertoires in COVID-19. About the research overall: Whether acute or convalescent, the COVID-19 samples came from the United States, Italy and Spain. The cDNA or gDNA used as material had been derived from T cells, B-cell-depleted T cells, or PBMCs.

Per germline, CDR1 LGHNA and CDR2 YNFKEQ. J lost 7 bases, V lost 1 base, and 9 bases had no gene match. The length of the CDR3 is 18 residues. Profiling relied on immunoSEQ multiplex PCR, and the TCRdb table lists in-frame clones only, not all of them. This table has about 60,000 clones, about 91% appearing once. Material for sequencing was peripheral blood. This rearrangement joins TRBV4-2 to TRBJ2-1, with TRBD2 matching 14 bases. The clonotype was recovered from a man aged 55 to 70 with acute or convalescent COVID-19. The CDR3 sequence: CASSQVGLAGGSGNEQFF. CDR3 DNA: TGTGCCAGCAGCCAAGTAGGACTAGCGGGAGGATCCGGAAATGAGCAGTTCTTC.